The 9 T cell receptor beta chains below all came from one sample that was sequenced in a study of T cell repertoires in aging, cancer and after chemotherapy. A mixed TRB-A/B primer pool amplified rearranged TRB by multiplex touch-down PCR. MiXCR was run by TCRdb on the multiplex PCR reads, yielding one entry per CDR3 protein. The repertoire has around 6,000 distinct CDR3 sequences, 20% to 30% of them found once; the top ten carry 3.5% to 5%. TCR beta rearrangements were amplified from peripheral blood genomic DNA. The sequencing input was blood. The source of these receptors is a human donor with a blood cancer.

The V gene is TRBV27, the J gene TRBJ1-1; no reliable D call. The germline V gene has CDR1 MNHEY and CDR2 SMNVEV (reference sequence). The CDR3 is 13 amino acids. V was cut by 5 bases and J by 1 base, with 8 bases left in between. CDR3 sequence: CASSPGRNTEAFF. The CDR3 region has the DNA TGTGCCAGCAGTCCCGGGCGGAACACTGAAGCTTTCTTT.

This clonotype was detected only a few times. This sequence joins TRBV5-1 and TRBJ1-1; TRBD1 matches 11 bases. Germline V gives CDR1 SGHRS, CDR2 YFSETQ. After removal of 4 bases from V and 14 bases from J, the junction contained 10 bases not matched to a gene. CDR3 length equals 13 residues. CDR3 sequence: CASSEPDRGLAFF. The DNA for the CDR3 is TGCGCCAGCAGCGAGCCGGACAGGGGGCTAGCCTTCTTT.

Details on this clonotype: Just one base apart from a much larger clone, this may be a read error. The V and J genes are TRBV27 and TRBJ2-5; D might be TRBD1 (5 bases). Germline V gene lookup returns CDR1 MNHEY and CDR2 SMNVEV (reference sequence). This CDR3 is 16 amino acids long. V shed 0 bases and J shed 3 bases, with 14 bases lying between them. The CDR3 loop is CASSLSAQGGKETQYF. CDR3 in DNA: TGTGCCAGCAGTTTATCAGCCCAGGGCGGCAAAGAGACCCAGTACTTC.

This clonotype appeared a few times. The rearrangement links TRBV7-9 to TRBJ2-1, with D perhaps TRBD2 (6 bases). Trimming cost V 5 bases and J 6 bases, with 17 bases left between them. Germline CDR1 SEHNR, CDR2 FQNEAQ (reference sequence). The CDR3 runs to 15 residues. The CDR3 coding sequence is TGTGCCAGCAGCCCGACCGGAGGGGCTAGCAATGAGCAGTTCTTC. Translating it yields CASSPTGGASNEQFF.

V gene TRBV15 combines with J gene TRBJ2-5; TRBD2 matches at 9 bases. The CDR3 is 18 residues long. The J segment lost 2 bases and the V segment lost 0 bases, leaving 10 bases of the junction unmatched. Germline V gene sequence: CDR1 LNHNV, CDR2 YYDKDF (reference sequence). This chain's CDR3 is CATSRDAPSGTTQETQYF. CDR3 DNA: TGTGCCACCAGCAGAGATGCCCCTAGCGGGACTACTCAAGAGACCCAGTACTTC.

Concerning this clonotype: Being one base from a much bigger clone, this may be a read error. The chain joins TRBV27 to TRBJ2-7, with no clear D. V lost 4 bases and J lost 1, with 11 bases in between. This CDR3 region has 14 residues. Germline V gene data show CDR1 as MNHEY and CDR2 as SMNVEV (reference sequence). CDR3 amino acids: CASSYGDGSYEQYF. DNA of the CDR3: TGTGCCAGCAGTTACGGCGACGGATCCTACGAGCAGTACTTC.

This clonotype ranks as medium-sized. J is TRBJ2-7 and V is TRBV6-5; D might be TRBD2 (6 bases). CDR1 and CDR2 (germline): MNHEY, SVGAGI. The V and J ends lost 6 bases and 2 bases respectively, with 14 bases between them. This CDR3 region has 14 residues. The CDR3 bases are TGTGCCAGCAGGCGGGGACCGGGACCCTACGAGCAGTACTTC. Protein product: CASRRGPGPYEQYF.

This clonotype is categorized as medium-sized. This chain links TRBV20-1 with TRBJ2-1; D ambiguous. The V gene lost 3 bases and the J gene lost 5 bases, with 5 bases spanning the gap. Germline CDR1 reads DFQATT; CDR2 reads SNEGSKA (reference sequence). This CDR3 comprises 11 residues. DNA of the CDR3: TGCAGTGCTAGGTTCGACAATGAGCAGTTCTTC. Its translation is CSARFDNEQFF.

CDR3 loop: CASSHTGLAGGSETQYF. CDR3 bases: TGTGCCAGCAGCCACACGGGACTAGCGGGAGGATCGGAGACCCAGTACTTC. The chain is built from TRBV5-5 and TRBJ2-5, with 15 bases aligning to TRBD2. After removal of 4 bases from V and 5 bases from J, the junction contained 9 bases not matched to a gene. Germline CDR1 reads SGHKS; CDR2 reads YYEKEE (reference sequence). The CDR3 covers 17 residues. The whole variable domain, filled in from reference TRBV5-5 and TRBJ2-5, reads DAGVTQSPTHLIKTRGQQVTLRCSPISGHKSVSWYQQVLGQGPQFIFQYYEKEERGRGNFPDRFSARQFPNYSSELNVNALLLGDSALYLCASSHTGLAGGSETQYFGPGTRLLVL.